These 28 T cell receptor beta chains were sequenced from one sample in a study of cytomegalovirus exposure and HLA in healthy donors. Produced via immunoSEQ multiplex PCR; TCRdb's table is partial and in-frame only. The sample has around 180,000 clones, 84% seen once. The sequenced material came from PBMCs. The receptors derive from a man aged 18 to 29 in good health and CMV-seropositive.

CDR3 protein: CASSQVGSPATDTQYF. As DNA, the CDR3 is TGTGCCAGCTCACAAGTGGGTAGCCCAGCCACAGATACGCAGTATTTT. The chain carries TRBV18 and TRBJ2-3; D uncertain. Trimming pared 4 bases from V and 2 bases from J, leaving 16 bases between. Germline assignment: CDR1 KGHSH and CDR2 LQKENI. The CDR3 is 16 amino acids.

This clone was detected only once. The V call is TRBV4-3, the J call TRBJ2-3, with 7 bases identical to TRBD2. The V gene's germline CDR1 is LGHNA and CDR2 YSLEER. With V trimmed by 2 bases and J by 9 bases, 8 bases remained unmatched. This CDR3 has 14 residues. The CDR3 loop is CASSQTFAGVTQYF. The CDR3 DNA reads TGCGCCAGCAGCCAAACTTTCGCGGGAGTGACGCAGTATTTT.

The chain uses TRBV28 and TRBJ2-3; tentative D call: TRBD1 (5 bases). This CDR3 has 11 amino acids. V was trimmed by 5 bases and J by 13 bases, leaving 13 bases between them. Germline CDR1 reads MDHEN; CDR2 reads SYDVKM. This CDR3 is CASSQGRSEYF. The CDR3 region has the DNA TGTGCCAGCAGTCAGGGTCGTTCGGAGTATTTT.

The chain is built from TRBV7-2 and TRBJ1-3; 7 bases agree with TRBD1. The CDR3 spans 15 residues. CDR1 and CDR2 from the germline V gene are SGHTA and FQGNSA. V gave up 6 bases and J gave up 3 bases; unmatched junction bases: 8. CDR3 DNA: TGTGCCAGCAGTTTCAAACAGGGGAATGGAAACACCATATATTTT. Translating gives CASSFKQGNGNTIYF. The full variable domain, completed using reference TRBV7-2 and TRBJ1-3, is GAGVSQSPSNKVTEKGKDVELRCDPISGHTALYWYRQSLGQGLEFLIYFQGNSAPDKSGLPSDRFSAERTGGSVSTLTIQRTQQEDSAVYLCASSFKQGNGNTIYFGEGSWLTVV.

The V call is TRBV5-8, the J call TRBJ1-5, with D maybe TRBD1 (6 bases). This CDR3 spans 13 amino acids. Deletions cut 3 bases from V and 6 bases from J, with 10 bases between. Germline V lookup: CDR1 SGHTS, CDR2 YDEGEE. The chain's CDR3 is CASSWRGAQPQHF. The CDR3 coding sequence is TGTGCCAGCAGCTGGCGGGGGGCTCAGCCCCAGCATTTT.

V and J are TRBV30 and TRBJ1-1, with 7 bases that match TRBD1. The CDR3 sequence is 14 residues long. The germline V gene has CDR1 GTSNPN and CDR2 SVGIG (reference sequence). After removal of 1 base from V and 1 base from J, the junction contained 3 bases not matched to a gene. The CDR3 here is CAWSGDRKNTEAFF. CDR3 DNA: TGTGCCTGGAGTGGGGACAGAAAGAACACTGAAGCTTTCTTT.

This rearrangement joins TRBV27 to TRBJ2-7, with D perhaps TRBD2 (5 bases). V lost 1 base and J 6 bases, leaving 16 bases between the germline ends. Per germline, CDR1 MNHEY and CDR2 SMNVEV (reference sequence). This CDR3 is 15 amino acids long. The CDR3 sequence is CASSLYSGNPFEQYF. The CDR3, as DNA: TGTGCCAGCAGTTTATATTCGGGGAATCCATTCGAGCAGTACTTC.

This clone showed up just a few times. This CDR3 reads CASSIGSGLNQPQHF. CDR3 in DNA: TGTGCCAGTAGTATAGGTTCAGGGCTAAATCAGCCCCAGCATTTT. The V call is TRBV19, the J call TRBJ1-5; D may be TRBD1 (5 bases). This CDR3 has 15 residues. The germline V and J ends were trimmed by 1 base and 4 bases, with 11 bases remaining between them. The V gene's germline CDR1 is LNHDA and CDR2 SQIVND (reference sequence).

This sequence joins TRBV27 and TRBJ2-5; D might be TRBD1 (7 bases). V shed 3 bases and J shed 5 bases, with 13 bases lying between them. CDR3 length equals 14 residues. Germline values: CDR1 MNHEY, CDR2 SMNVEV (reference sequence). CDR3 nucleotides: TGTGCCAGCAGTTTGAGGCCAGGGGGGGAGACCCAGTACTTC. Translation gives CASSLRPGGETQYF.

This chain joins TRBV9 and TRBJ2-1; 7 bases agree with TRBD2. The V segment lost 2 bases and the J segment 0 bases; nucleotides outside the gene matches: 2. This CDR3 is built from 15 residues. The germline CDR1 and CDR2 sequences are SGDLS and YYNGEE. CDR3 DNA: TGTGCCAGCAGCGTGAGCGGGACCTCCTACAATGAGCAGTTCTTC. Amino acid sequence: CASSVSGTSYNEQFF.

The chain carries TRBV9 and TRBJ2-1, with D unresolved. CDR1 is SGDLS, CDR2 YYNGEE, per germline. The CDR3 is made up of 12 amino acids. V shed 4 bases and J shed 5 bases, with 7 bases lying between them. CDR3 in amino acids: CASSPRDNEQFF. The CDR3 DNA sequence: TGTGCCAGCAGCCCTCGTGACAATGAGCAGTTCTTC.

V gene TRBV28 combines with J gene TRBJ1-5; no clear D. The CDR3 is 14 amino acids. Trimming took off 8 bases at V and 7 bases at J, with 18 bases between the two ends. Germline V gives CDR1 MDHEN, CDR2 SYDVKM. CDR3 sequence: CASRYRPLEQPQHF. CDR3 DNA: TGTGCCAGCCGTTACCGCCCATTGGAGCAGCCCCAGCATTTT.

This clone has at least ten counts. The V and J genes are TRBV6-6 and TRBJ2-7; TRBD2 might be the D (6 bases). Germline V gene sequence: CDR1 MNHNY, CDR2 SVGAGI (reference sequence). Trimming pared 2 bases from V and 1 base from J, leaving 9 bases between. The CDR3 loop spans 14 amino acids. CDR3 in amino acids: CASSYTAGSYEQYF. Here the CDR3 DNA reads TGTGCCAGCAGTTACACAGCGGGTTCCTACGAGCAGTACTTC.

This chain uses TRBV6-5 with TRBJ2-1; a weak D match, TRBD2 (6 bases). The CDR3 contains 12 residues. V was trimmed by 4 bases and J by 8 bases, leaving 9 bases between them. The V gene's germline CDR1 is MNHEY and CDR2 SVGAGI. CDR3 region: CASSSRRDEQFF. CDR3 nucleotides: TGTGCCAGCAGTTCGAGGAGGGATGAGCAGTTCTTC.

The rearrangement joins TRBV1 to TRBJ2-5; the DNA was not compared with TRBD1, the D call given in the table. TRBV1 constitutes a pseudogene. The CDR3 is 14 residues long. CDR3 in DNA: TGCACCAGCAGCCAAGATTCAGGCCCGGAGACCCAGTACTTC. This codes for CTSSQDSGPETQYF.

The V and J genes are TRBV6-4 and TRBJ2-7, with 7 bases fitting TRBD2. CDR1 MRHNA and CDR2 SNTAGT come from the germline V gene. This CDR3 spans 15 amino acids. V was pared by 3 bases and J by 0 bases, with 5 bases of the junction left unmatched. CDR3 residues: CASSEKAGSSYEQYF. The CDR3 region has the DNA TGTGCCAGCAGTGAAAAAGCGGGATCCTCCTACGAGCAGTACTTC.

The rearrangement uses TRBV28 and TRBJ2-7; possibly TRBD1 for D (5 bases). V lost 7 bases, J lost 4 bases, and 17 bases lay in between. CDR1 is MDHEN and CDR2 is SYDVKM in the germline V gene. The CDR3 totals 14 residues. CDR3 sequence (DNA): TGTGCCAGCACCCTACAGGAGCAAGGATACGAGCAGTACTTC. Protein: CASTLQEQGYEQYF.

The chain is built from TRBV11-3 and TRBJ2-5, with TRBD2 matching 8 bases. The V and J ends lost 1 base and 3 bases, in that order; junction bases with no gene match: 4. This CDR3 comprises 15 residues. The germline CDR1 and CDR2 sequences are SGHNT and YENEEA. CDR3 bases: TGTGCCAGCAGCTTAGGAGCGGGGGATAAAGAGACCCAGTACTTC. Protein: CASSLGAGDKETQYF. Drawing the rest from reference TRBV11-3 and TRBJ2-5, the complete variable domain is EAGVVQSPRYKIIEKKQPVAFWCNPISGHNTLYWYLQNLGQGPELLIRYENEEAVDDSQLPKDRFSAERLKGVDSTLKIQPAELGDSAVYLCASSLGAGDKETQYFGPGTRLLVL.

This chain uses TRBV18 with TRBJ2-7; tentative D call: TRBD1 (6 bases). The CDR3 contains 14 residues. Trimming left V 4 bases short and J 2 bases short, with 12 bases between. The V gene's germline CDR1 is KGHSH and CDR2 LQKENI. The CDR3 reads CASSRQGPTYEQYF. The DNA for the CDR3 is TGTGCCAGCTCACGGCAGGGGCCCACCTACGAGCAGTACTTC.

The chain recombines TRBV18 with TRBJ1-1; D unclear. The ends were cut back, 0 bases at V and 5 bases at J, with 7 bases in the middle. Looked up from germline, CDR1 is KGHSH and CDR2 is LQKENI. The CDR3 sequence is 13 residues long. The CDR3 DNA reads TGTGCCAGCTCACCACCCGCGAGGACTGAAGCTTTCTTT. This encodes CASSPPARTEAFF.

The J gene is TRBJ2-2, the V gene TRBV29-1; TRBD1 matches 7 bases. V lost 6 bases and J lost 3; bases outside the gene matches: 10. The length of the CDR3 is 15 residues. The germline V gene encodes CDR1 SQVTM and CDR2 ANQGSEA. The CDR3 here is CSVETGQRHTGELFF. DNA of the CDR3: TGCAGCGTGGAAACGGGACAGAGACACACCGGGGAGCTGTTTTTT.

The chain uses TRBV28 and TRBJ2-7; a possible D gene is TRBD2 (6 bases). CDR3 length equals 15 residues. V shed 6 bases and J shed 7 bases, with 22 bases lying between them. Germline CDR1 is MDHEN and CDR2 is SYDVKM. CDR3 sequence reads: CASSYPGTGGGEQYF. CDR3 sequence (DNA): TGTGCCAGCAGCTACCCCGGGACTGGTGGTGGGGAGCAGTACTTC.

This chain uses TRBV11-3 with TRBJ1-4; no definite D call. The length of the CDR3 is 15 residues. Per the germline V gene, CDR1 is SGHNT and CDR2 is YENEEA. V lost 6 bases and J 7 bases, leaving 18 bases between the germline ends. The CDR3 here is CASRPPRGVGEKLFF. The CDR3 coding sequence is TGTGCCAGCAGACCCCCTCGAGGAGTCGGTGAAAAACTGTTTTTT.

The gene calls are TRBV4-2 and TRBJ2-7; the match to TRBD2 covers 8 bases. The V gene end was trimmed by 0 bases and the J gene end by 5 bases; junction bases not matched to a gene: 6. Per the germline V gene, CDR1 is LGHNA and CDR2 is YNFKEQ. The CDR3 totals 15 residues. CDR3 amino acids: CASSQEPGGINEQYF. Here the CDR3 DNA reads TGTGCCAGCAGCCAAGAACCGGGAGGGATTAACGAGCAGTACTTC.

A remark on this clone: Other DNA sequences of this sample code for an identical CDR3. V gene TRBV5-6 combines with J gene TRBJ1-5; 8 bases are a match to TRBD1. Germline V gene sequence: CDR1 SGHDT, CDR2 YYEEEE. The CDR3 is made up of 14 amino acids. The V and J ends lost 2 bases and 5 bases, in that order; junction bases with no gene match: 3. CDR3 sequence reads: CASSLGTGYQPQHF. The CDR3 DNA reads as TGTGCCAGCAGCTTAGGGACAGGATATCAGCCCCAGCATTTT.

V gene TRBV9 combines with J gene TRBJ1-2; 7 bases map to TRBD1. The CDR3 extends over 15 amino acids. Germline V gene lookup returns CDR1 SGDLS and CDR2 YYNGEE. V lost 0 bases to trimming and J lost 8 bases; unmatched junction nucleotides: 10. CDR3 sequence: CASSVATGGGVGYTF. For the CDR3, the DNA is TGTGCCAGCAGCGTAGCTACGGGAGGGGGCGTCGGCTACACCTTC. The full variable domain, rest sourced from reference TRBV9 and TRBJ1-2, is DSGVTQTPKHLITATGQRVTLRCSPRSGDLSVYWYQQSLDQGLQFLIQYYNGEERAKGNILERFSAQQFPDLHSELNLSSLELGDSALYFCASSVATGGGVGYTFGSGTRLTVV.

This clone was observed a handful of times. The chain's CDR3 is CAWTTGRLEQYF. The DNA for the CDR3 is TGTGCCTGGACTACAGGGCGCCTCGAGCAGTACTTC. The chain recombines TRBV30 with TRBJ2-7, with D perhaps TRBD1 (6 bases). The CDR3 is 12 residues long. The germline gives CDR1 GTSNPN, CDR2 SVGIG (reference sequence). With 4 bases removed from V and 6 bases from J, the gap between germline ends came to 13 bases.

The rearrangement joins TRBV11-1 to TRBJ2-2; 7 bases match TRBD2. This CDR3 is 15 amino acids long. V lost 1 base, J lost 5 bases, and 4 bases stayed unmatched. Germline CDR1 and CDR2: SGHAT and FQDESV (reference sequence). CDR3 amino acids: CASSLVAGDTGELFF. The CDR3 DNA follows: TGTGCCAGCAGCTTAGTCGCGGGAGATACCGGGGAGCTGTTTTTT.